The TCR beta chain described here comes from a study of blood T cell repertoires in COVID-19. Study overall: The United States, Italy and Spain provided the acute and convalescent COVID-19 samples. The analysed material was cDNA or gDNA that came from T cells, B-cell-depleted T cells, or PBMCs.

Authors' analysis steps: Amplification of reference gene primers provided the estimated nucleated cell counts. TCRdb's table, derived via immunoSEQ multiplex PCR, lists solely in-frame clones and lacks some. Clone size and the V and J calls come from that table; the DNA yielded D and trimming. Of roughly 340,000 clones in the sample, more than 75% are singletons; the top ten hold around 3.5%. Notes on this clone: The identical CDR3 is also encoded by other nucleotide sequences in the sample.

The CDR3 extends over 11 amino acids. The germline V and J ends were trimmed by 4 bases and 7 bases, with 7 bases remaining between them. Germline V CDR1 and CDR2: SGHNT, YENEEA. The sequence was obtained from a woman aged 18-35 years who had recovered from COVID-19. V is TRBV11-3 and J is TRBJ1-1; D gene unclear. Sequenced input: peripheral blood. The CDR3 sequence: CASSSRGEAFF. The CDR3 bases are TGTGCCAGCAGCTCGCGGGGTGAAGCTTTCTTT.